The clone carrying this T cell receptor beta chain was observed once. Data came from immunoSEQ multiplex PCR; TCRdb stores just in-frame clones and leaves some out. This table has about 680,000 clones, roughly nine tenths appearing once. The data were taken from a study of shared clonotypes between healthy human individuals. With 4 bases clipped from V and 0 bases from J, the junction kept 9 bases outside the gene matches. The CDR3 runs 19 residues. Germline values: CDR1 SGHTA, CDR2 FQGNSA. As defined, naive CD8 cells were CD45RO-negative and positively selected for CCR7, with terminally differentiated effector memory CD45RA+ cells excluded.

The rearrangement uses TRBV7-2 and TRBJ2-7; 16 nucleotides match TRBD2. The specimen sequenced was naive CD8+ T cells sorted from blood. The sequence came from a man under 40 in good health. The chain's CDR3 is CASSSPGLAGGPGSYEQYF. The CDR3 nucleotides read TGTGCCAGCAGCTCCCCGGGACTAGCGGGAGGGCCGGGCTCCTACGAGCAGTACTTC.